The TCR beta chain under discussion was sequenced for a study of cytomegalovirus exposure and HLA in healthy donors. Turning to the study itself: A subsequent analysis stated that the 95 to 150 validation repertoires were run on the same platform as the approximately 660 first-cohort repertoires. Study observations and caveats: Altogether, 164 TCR beta chains were recorded as cytomegalovirus-associated.

Germline V gene lookup returns CDR1 MNHEY and CDR2 SMNVEV (reference sequence). This CDR3 spans 11 amino acids. Trimming removed 3 bases from V and 7 bases from J, with 7 bases in between. This clone was observed a handful of times. The antigen is unknown. The data were produced by immunoSEQ multiplex PCR, yet TCRdb's version contains in-frame clones alone and is incomplete. The table has more than 200,000 clones, 90% seen once. The TCR was taken from a woman between 25 and 40 years old in good health and CMV-seronegative. Sequencing used PBMCs. The rearrangement joins TRBV27 to TRBJ2-7; D not certain. CDR3 residues: CASSFGREQYF. CDR3 DNA: TGTGCCAGCAGTTTTGGTCGGGAGCAGTACTTC.